This TCR beta chain was retrieved from a study of blood T cell repertoires in COVID-19. Overall study: From T cells, B-cell-depleted T cells, or PBMCs came the material, which was cDNA or gDNA.

Original processing methods: Nucleated cell number was recorded as an estimate derived from reference gene primer amplification. Clones were sequenced by immunoSEQ multiplex PCR, and TCRdb holds only the in-frame ones, with some missing. V and J calls plus clone size are reproduced from that table; the DNA served to infer D and trimming. This table has 60,000 to 90,000 clones, 87% appearing once. CDR3 length: 18 amino acids. The clonotype comes from a woman older than 75 with active or convalescent COVID-19. The chain has TRBV21-1 and TRBJ2-3; TRBD2 reflects the table's D call only, with no check against the DNA. TRBV21-1 is recorded as a pseudogene. What was sequenced was peripheral blood. The CDR3 nucleotides are TGTGCCAGCAGCAAAGTGCCGGGACTAGCGGATAGCACAGATACGCAGTATTTT. It yields the protein CASSKVPGLADSTDTQYF.